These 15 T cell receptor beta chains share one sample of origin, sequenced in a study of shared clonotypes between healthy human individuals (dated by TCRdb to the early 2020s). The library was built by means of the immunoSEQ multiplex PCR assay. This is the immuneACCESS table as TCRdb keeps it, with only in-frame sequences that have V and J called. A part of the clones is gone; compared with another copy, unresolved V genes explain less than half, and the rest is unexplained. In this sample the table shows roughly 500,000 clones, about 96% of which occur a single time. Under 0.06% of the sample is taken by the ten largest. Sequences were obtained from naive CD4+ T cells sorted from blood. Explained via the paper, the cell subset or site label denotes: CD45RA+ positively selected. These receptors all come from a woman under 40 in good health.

DNA of the CDR3: TGTGCCAGCAGCTATGGGGAGGGGACTGAAGCTTTCTTT. Translation gives CASSYGEGTEAFF. The gene calls are TRBV7-3 and TRBJ1-1; a possible D gene is TRBD1 (5 bases). Germline V gives CDR1 SGHTA, CDR2 FQGTGA. This CDR3 spans 13 amino acids. The germline V and J ends were trimmed by 4 bases and 5 bases, with 11 bases remaining between them.

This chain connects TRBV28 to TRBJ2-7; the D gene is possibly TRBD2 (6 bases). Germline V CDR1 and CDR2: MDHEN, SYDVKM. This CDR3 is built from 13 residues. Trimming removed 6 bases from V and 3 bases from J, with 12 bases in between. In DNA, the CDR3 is TGTGCCAGCAGCCCCGCGCGGGGCTACGAGCAGTACTTC. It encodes CASSPARGYEQYF.

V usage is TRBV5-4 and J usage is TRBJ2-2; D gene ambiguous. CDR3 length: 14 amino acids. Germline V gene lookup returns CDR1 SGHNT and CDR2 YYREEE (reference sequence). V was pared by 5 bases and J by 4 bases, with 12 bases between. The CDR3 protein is CASRGGLSTGELFF. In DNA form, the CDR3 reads TGTGCCAGCAGGGGCGGCCTTAGCACCGGGGAGCTGTTTTTT. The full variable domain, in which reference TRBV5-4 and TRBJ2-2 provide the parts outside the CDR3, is ETGVTQSPTHLIKTRGQQVTLRCSSQSGHNTVSWYQQALGQGPQFIFQYYREEENGRGNFPPRFSGLQFPNYSSELNVNALELDDSALYLCASRGGLSTGELFFGEGSRLTVL.

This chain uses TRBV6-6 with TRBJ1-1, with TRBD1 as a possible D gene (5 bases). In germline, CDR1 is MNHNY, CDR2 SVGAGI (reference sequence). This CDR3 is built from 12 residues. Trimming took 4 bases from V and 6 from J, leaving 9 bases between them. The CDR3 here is CASSSLGAEAFF. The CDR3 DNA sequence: TGTGCCAGCAGTTCTCTGGGGGCTGAAGCTTTCTTT.

CDR3 sequence (DNA): TGTGCCAGCAGTCGAAAACAGACAAACACTGAAGCTTTCTTT. Amino acids: CASSRKQTNTEAFF. The chain employs TRBV6-5 and TRBJ1-1; no reliable D call. Trimming left V 5 bases short and J 2 bases short, with 12 bases between. Germline V gives CDR1 MNHEY, CDR2 SVGAGI. This CDR3 is built from 14 residues.

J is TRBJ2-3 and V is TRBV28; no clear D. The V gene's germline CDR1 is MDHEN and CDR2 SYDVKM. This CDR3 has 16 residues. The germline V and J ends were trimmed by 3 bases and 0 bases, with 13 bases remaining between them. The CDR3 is CASSLFGHSSTDTQYF. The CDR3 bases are TGTGCCAGCAGTTTGTTTGGGCACTCTAGCACAGATACGCAGTATTTT. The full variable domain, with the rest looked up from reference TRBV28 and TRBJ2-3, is DVKVTQSSRYLVKRTGEKVFLECVQDMDHENMFWYRQDPGLGLRLIYFSYDVKMKEKGDIPEGYSVSREKKERFSLILESASTNQTSMYLCASSLFGHSSTDTQYFGPGTRLTVL.

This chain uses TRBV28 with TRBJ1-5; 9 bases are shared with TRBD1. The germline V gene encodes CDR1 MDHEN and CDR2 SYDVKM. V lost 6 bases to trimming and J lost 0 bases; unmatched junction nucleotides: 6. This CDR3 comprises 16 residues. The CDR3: CASRPGTGNSNQPQHF. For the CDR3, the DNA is TGTGCCAGCAGACCAGGGACAGGGAATAGCAATCAGCCCCAGCATTTT.

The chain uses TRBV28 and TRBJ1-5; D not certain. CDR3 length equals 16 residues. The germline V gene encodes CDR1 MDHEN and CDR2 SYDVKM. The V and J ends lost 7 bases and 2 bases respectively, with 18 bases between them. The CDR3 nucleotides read TGTGCCAGCACCTCCATGCCCATCGGTGGCAATCAGCCCCAGCATTTT. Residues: CASTSMPIGGNQPQHF.

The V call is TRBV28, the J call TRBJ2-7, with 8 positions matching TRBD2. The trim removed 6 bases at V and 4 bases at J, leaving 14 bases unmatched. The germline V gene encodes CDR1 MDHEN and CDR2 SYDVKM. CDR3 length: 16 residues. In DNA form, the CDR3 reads TGTGCCAGCAGCAGCTCCGGGACGGGAGGGCGTTACGAGCAGTACTTC. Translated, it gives CASSSSGTGGRYEQYF.

The DNA for the CDR3 is TGTGCCAGCAGTTATACCGGGAACTATGGCTACACCTTC. Protein: CASSYTGNYGYTF. This chain links TRBV6-6 with TRBJ1-2, with D unresolved. CDR1 is MNHNY and CDR2 is SVGAGI in the germline V gene (reference sequence). The CDR3 has 13 amino acids. The V end was cut by 3 bases, the J end by 2 bases, with 7 bases between.

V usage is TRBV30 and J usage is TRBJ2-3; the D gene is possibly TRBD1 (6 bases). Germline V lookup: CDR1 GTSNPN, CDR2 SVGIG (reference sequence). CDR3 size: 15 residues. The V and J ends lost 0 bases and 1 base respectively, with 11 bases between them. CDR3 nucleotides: TGTGCCTGGAGTGTAGGGGGAGCTGGCACAGATACGCAGTATTTT. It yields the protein CAWSVGGAGTDTQYF.

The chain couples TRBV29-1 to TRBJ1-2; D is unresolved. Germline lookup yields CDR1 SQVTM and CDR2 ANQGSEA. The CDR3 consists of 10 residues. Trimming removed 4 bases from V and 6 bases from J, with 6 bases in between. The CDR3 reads CSVGTDGYTF. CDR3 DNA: TGCAGCGTTGGTACGGATGGCTACACCTTC.

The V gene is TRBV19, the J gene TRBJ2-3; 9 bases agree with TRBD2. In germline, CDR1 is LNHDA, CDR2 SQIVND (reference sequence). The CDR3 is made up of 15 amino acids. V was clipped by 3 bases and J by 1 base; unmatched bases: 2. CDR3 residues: CASSIVAGGTDTQYF. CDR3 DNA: TGTGCCAGTAGTATTGTAGCGGGAGGCACAGATACGCAGTATTTT.

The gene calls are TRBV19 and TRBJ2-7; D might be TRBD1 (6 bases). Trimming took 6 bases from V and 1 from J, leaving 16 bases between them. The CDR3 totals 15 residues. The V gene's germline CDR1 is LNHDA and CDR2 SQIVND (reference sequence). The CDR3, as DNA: TGTGCCAGTAGACCACAGGGAAGGAAATCCTACGAGCAGTACTTC. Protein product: CASRPQGRKSYEQYF.

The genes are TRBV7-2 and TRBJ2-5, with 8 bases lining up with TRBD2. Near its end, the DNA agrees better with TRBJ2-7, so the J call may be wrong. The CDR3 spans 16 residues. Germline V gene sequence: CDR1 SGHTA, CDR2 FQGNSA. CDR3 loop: CASSLVAGGTSYEQYF. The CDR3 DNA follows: TGTGCCAGCAGCTTAGTTGCGGGAGGCACCTCCTACGAGCAGTACTTC.